This T cell receptor beta chain was captured in a study of cytomegalovirus exposure and HLA in healthy donors. Study-wide context: In a previous analysis, 110 million or so unique TCR beta sequences were found from roughly 180 million T cells.

Primers included in the PCR were 60 Vbeta and 13 Jbeta primers. Here immunoSEQ multiplex PCR was the method, and the copy in TCRdb shows in-frame clones only, minus some. The sample yields 150,000 to 200,000 clones, roughly 79% seen once. The CDR3 is 14 amino acids. The V gene's germline CDR1 is SNHLY and CDR2 FYNNEI. The V gene end was trimmed by 6 bases and the J gene end by 6 bases; junction bases not matched to a gene: 8. Regarding this clone: Antigen specificity is unknown.

Study-level findings and limits: On later analysis, the bulk of CMV-associated TCR beta chains appeared to be HLA-restricted.

Samples came from healthy bone marrow donors. The study sampled nominally healthy donors, though unrecorded immune exposures were likely. The chain employs TRBV2 and TRBJ1-2, with 9 bases lining up with TRBD1. The sample taken for sequencing was PBMCs. This TCR was recovered from a woman aged 45-59 years in good health and CMV-seropositive. The CDR3 DNA sequence: TGTGCCAGCAGCCTACAGGGGGCGCAGAATGGCTACACCTTC. Translating gives CASSLQGAQNGYTF.